This paragraph reports one T cell receptor (beta chain). Its recognized antigen is unknown. No quality values exist for individual bases; no much larger clone is one base distant. Separate from the approximately 670-subject first cohort, the validation cohort of about 120 subjects was the group to which the donors belonged. These data come from a study of cytomegalovirus exposure and HLA in healthy donors (TCRdb year 2017). Context from the whole study: A later analysis indicated that the roughly 120 validation repertoires were generated on the platform also employed for the 720 or so repertoires of the first cohort. Along with the approximately 650-subject first cohort, a separate validation cohort of over a hundred different subjects was used. The study aimed to test whether cataloging public T cell receptors could reveal signatures of past pathogen exposure. The study combined high-throughput TCR immunosequencing, statistical association of individual TCRs with disease status, and machine learning to predict cytomegalovirus infection status.

The CDR3 starts with the cysteine, ends with the phenylalanine, and has 15 residues. Kept here is only the CDR3 DNA, which spans 45 bases and is read in frame from base 1. CDR1 and CDR2, per the germline V gene, are ENHRY and SYGVKD. The germline V and J ends show losses of 7 bases and 2 bases respectively, and no gene match explains 9 bases of the junction. The library was generated by the immunoSEQ multiplex PCR assay. In the paper's pipeline: A statistical classification framework was built for diagnosing cytomegalovirus status from the catalog of TCR beta chain sequences. TCRdb carries this immuneACCESS record with in-frame sequences only. Its versions omit some clonotypes, under half of them owing to an unresolved V gene in the studies checked, with the rest unexplained. V, J and clone size are taken as reported in that table, and D and trimming were inferred from the DNA itself. The sample table holds about 71,000 clones, of which 94% were seen once. Of the sample, under 1.3% falls within the top ten clones.

The investigation overall reported the following: The classifier was reported to diagnose cytomegalovirus status with high specificity and sensitivity in both the original and validation cohorts. While some public TCRs were present in many individuals, most TCR sequences turned up only very rarely across donors. According to the authors, the approach could potentially be generalized to other disease states and immunological phenotypes. A later analysis lacked HLA typing for the validation cohort, so it scored co-occurrence in that cohort across all 130 or so repertoires. A few of the identified cytomegalovirus-associated TCR beta chains were confirmed in vitro to be specific for cytomegalovirus antigens. Of the cluster scores, about 94% were above 0 in a later analysis, which found that TCRs clustered in the first cohort also tended to co-occur in the 90 to 150 validation repertoires. The study gave a list of around 170 TCR beta chains associated with cytomegalovirus.

The specimen was PBMCs. The clonotype originates from a woman aged 18-29 years in good health and CMV-seronegative. The chain was built from TRBV10-3 and TRBJ1-1; 8 bases in the middle match TRBD1. CDR3 reads: CAINSQGALNTEAFF. The nucleotide sequence is TGTGCCATCAATTCTCAGGGGGCCCTTAACACTGAAGCTTTCTTT.